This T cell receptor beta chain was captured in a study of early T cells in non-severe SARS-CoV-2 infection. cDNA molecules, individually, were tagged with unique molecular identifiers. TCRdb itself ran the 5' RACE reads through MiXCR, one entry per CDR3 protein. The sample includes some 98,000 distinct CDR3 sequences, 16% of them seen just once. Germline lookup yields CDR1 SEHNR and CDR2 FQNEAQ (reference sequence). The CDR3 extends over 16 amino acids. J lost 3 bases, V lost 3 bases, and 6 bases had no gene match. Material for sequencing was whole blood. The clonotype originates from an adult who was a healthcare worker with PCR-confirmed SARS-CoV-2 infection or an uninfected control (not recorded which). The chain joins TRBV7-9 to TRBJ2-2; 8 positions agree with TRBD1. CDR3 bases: TGTGCCAGCAGCTTGTTGGACAGGGATTACACCGGGGAGCTGTTTTTT. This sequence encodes CASSLLDRDYTGELFF.